The source of this T cell receptor (beta chain) is a study of cytomegalovirus exposure and HLA in healthy donors (dated by TCRdb to the late 2010s). Broadly, across the study: According to an earlier analysis of a few hundred of the donors, about 180 million T cells yielded roughly 100 million unique TCR beta sequences and 276 Gb of sequence data. The number of typed donors differed by locus: roughly 629-640 for A, B, C, DRB1 and DQB1; 522 for DQA1; 600 to 610 for DPA1; and 400 to 480 for DPB1. The study used immunosequencing to profile the T cell repertoires of 670 or so subjects and linked those repertoires to cytomegalovirus serostatus. Because of strong linkage in the cohort, roughly 5 DR-DQ haplotypes were treated as single units for association and clustering. To predict cytomegalovirus infection status, the study combined high-throughput TCR immunosequencing, statistical association of individual TCRs with disease status, and machine learning. Both class I and class II loci were covered by HLA typing, at four-digit resolution. All discovery cohort repertoires had been generated on a single sequencing platform. An earlier analysis of around 540 of the donors applied high-throughput TCR beta sequencing to assess whether each TCR beta V gene segment acted as functional or pseudogenic. An early release covering some 640 HLA-typed donors comprised about 290 gigabases of sequencing data and tens of millions of unique TCR sequences. Of the roughly 410 genotyped donors, 65% to 90% were placed in the genetic ancestry cluster associated with self-reported Caucasian donors. The study aimed to test whether cataloging public T cell receptors could reveal signatures of past pathogen exposure. A later analysis re-examined previously published TCR beta repertoires from around 670 donors and added high-resolution HLA genotyping to investigate patterns of TCR occurrence. Among around 400 genotyped donors of the cohort, an average of approximately 240,000 unique TCR beta nucleotide sequences was sequenced per donor, of which 15% to 20% were non-productive. Alongside the repertoire data, information on donor age, sex, ethnicity and CMV serostatus was compiled. In a later genetic analysis, genome-wide SNP genotypes for about 65% of the 666 donors were used, and that subset was treated as a discovery cohort. In addition to the first cohort of around 670 subjects, a separate validation cohort of 130 or so different subjects was used. Rather than using new phenotypic data, the later analysis identified candidate immune exposures from TCR beta sequences and from how often those sequences occurred across donors. Study-level results and caveats: In both the original and validation cohorts, the classifier was reported to diagnose cytomegalovirus status with high specificity and sensitivity. Strong co-occurrence of HLA alleles, especially DR and DQ, made assigning TCR associations to individual alleles difficult. Most TCR sequences were seen in very few donors, while some public TCRs were found in many individuals. A further reported finding was that TCR beta sequences accurately predicted the HLA-A and HLA-B alleles for most subjects in the first cohort. A total of 164 TCR beta chains were listed by the study as associated with cytomegalovirus. In a later analysis, HLA-associated TCR beta chains were found to be more clonally expanded and to have lower generation probabilities than equally common non-associated chains. For the cohort, immune exposure information was limited to CMV serostatus. Compared with the approximately 600-donor mean, donors in an Asian-associated ancestry cluster had fewer N-insertions in productive TCRs, according to a later genetic analysis. A group of highly shared sequence variants was considered likely to be a technical artifact of the sequencing pipeline. An earlier analysis of 587 of the donors showed that most TCR beta V segments appeared in productive rearrangements either about 87% or about 30% of the time, which broadly matched IMGT annotations. The 87-base-pair reads could not distinguish some IMGT-functional V segments, including TRBV6-2 and TRBV6-3, so those segments were excluded. HLA typing was unavailable for some donors at each locus, so association tests used only the typed subset. V-gene and J-gene trimming of TCR beta chains was associated with a missense DCLRE1C variant in a later genetic analysis, and the association was replicated in an independent cohort. The presence/absence analyses assumed that sequencing depth was roughly uniform across donors, and that assumption may not be true. The cohort was sequenced for TCR beta chains only, and without alpha or paired-chain data the features that could be detected were limited. Several of the top co-occurrence clusters appeared to be linked to parvovirus B19, influenza, CMV and Epstein-Barr virus, according to a later analysis. A few of the identified cytomegalovirus-associated TCR beta chains were confirmed in vitro to be specific for cytomegalovirus antigens. Because counts were too low, approximately 18 rarely observed V segments, including chromosome 9 orphons, were excluded from the earlier analysis of 587 of the donors. In a later analysis, the rate of TCR association differed among HLA loci, with DRB1 alleles having the most associated TCRs and HLA-C alleles having the fewest. The authors suggested that the approach could potentially be generalized to other disease states and immunological phenotypes. Correlated functional status among segregating V segments might be attributable to linkage disequilibrium, but an unknown experimental factor could not be ruled out. In a later analysis, most CMV-associated TCR beta chains were found to appear HLA-restricted, with HLA associations seemingly driven largely by CMV exposure. In a later analysis, some 18,000 TCR beta sequences were associated with specific HLA alleles at a false discovery rate of 0.05.

As regards this clone: Its antigen target is currently unknown. The input lacks base qualities; no much larger clone sits a single base away.

Sequences ENHRY (CDR1) and SYGVKD (CDR2) are obtained from the germline V gene. The V end gives up 2 bases and the J end 4 bases, leaving 3 bases in the junction not matched to a gene. From its cysteine to its phenylalanine, the CDR3 spans 14 amino acids. Solely the CDR3 DNA is kept, with 42 bases framed from the first base. The cohort was made up of 650 to 700 healthy bone marrow donors. Cohort members were all nominally healthy when sampled, although unrecorded immune exposures were likely present. The donor was CMV seronegative and was included in the group of under 450 seronegative cohort members. Every donor gave a peripheral blood sample, and the peripheral blood mononuclear cells from that sample were used for TCR beta sequencing. Genomic DNA extraction from the blood cell samples was performed with the Qiagen DNeasy Blood Extraction Kit. The library was produced with the immunoSEQ multiplex PCR assay. For the multiplex PCR, a mixture combining 60 forward primers for TCR Vbeta segments and 13 reverse primers for TCR Jbeta segments was used. A multiplex PCR assay on genomic DNA amplified the CDR3 region of rearranged TCR beta genes. The amplified TCR beta libraries were sequenced on the Illumina HiSeq System as 87-base-pair reads. Processing in the source paper ran as follows. A later analysis counted approximately 74 million unique TCR beta chains across the approximately 700 repertoires, and around 9.9 million of these chains were shared by at least two donors. Raw reads were error-corrected and collapsed into unique sequences with a nearest-neighbor algorithm that merged closely related sequences to remove PCR and sequencing errors. To assign V, D and J gene segments, CDR3 sequences were aligned to IMGT reference sequences. For a sequence to be retained, a match of at least six nucleotides to both a V gene segment and a J gene segment was required. A rearrangement counted as productive if the CDR3 had no stop codons and remained in frame with V and J, and every other rearrangement counted as non-productive. Following IMGT convention, CDR3 was defined as the stretch from the second conserved V-encoded cysteine up to the conserved J-encoded phenylalanine. The earlier analysis of about 560 of the donors excluded any sequence lacking an unambiguous match to a single V gene segment. An earlier analysis of several hundred of the donors called V segments functional above 56.7% productive rearrangements and segregating when the between-donor standard deviation exceeded 5%. A statistical classification framework was built for diagnosing cytomegalovirus status from the catalog of TCR beta chain sequences. In a later analysis, TCR nucleotide sequences were compared against IMGT/GENE-DB human TR gene sequences so that V and J genes could be assigned. Using the TCRdist pipeline, a later analysis assigned CDR3 sequences along with most-parsimonious VDJ recombination scenarios. In a later analysis, each TCR beta chain was defined by its CDR3 amino acid sequence together with its V-gene family, and reads lacking a unique V-gene family were excluded. To address suspected cross-contamination and a sequencing artifact, a later analysis removed several hundred highly shared, low-generation-probability nucleotide sequences. A later analysis calculated a clonal expansion index for each public chain from normalized within-repertoire ranks of inferred template counts. In a later analysis, generation probabilities were computed using a VDJ recombination model fitted to out-of-frame rearrangements, and the results were checked against IGoR. In a later analysis, hypergeometric tests were used to score TCR-TCR, TCR-HLA and TCR-CMV co-occurrence, with a repertoire-size bias correction applied to TCR pairs. False discovery rates were estimated in a later analysis by permuting HLA or CMV assignments 20 times. In a later analysis, co-occurring TCRs were grouped using DBSCAN, with TCRdist sequence similarity added in when clustering inside HLA-allele-positive subsets. Repertoires with fewer than 30,000 or more than 120,000 public chains were left out of co-occurrence clustering, as were about 5 repertoires with anomalous nucleotide sharing. Not all clones reach the TCRdb copy of this immuneACCESS table, which keeps in-frame sequences only. Checked studies attribute under half of the gap to unresolved V genes and leave the rest unexplained. V and J calls and clone size are given by that table; D and trimming were obtained from the DNA. The sample table shows around 200,000 clones, and about 75% are seen once. The top ten clones comprise approximately 1.8% of the sample.

The V gene is TRBV10-3 and the J gene is TRBJ1-1, and TRBD1 matches 8 of the central bases. Sample: PBMCs. This TCR derives from a male donor in good health and CMV-seronegative. CDR3 reads: CAISEAGQGTEAFF. The DNA reads TGTGCCATCAGTGAGGCCGGACAGGGCACTGAAGCTTTCTTT.